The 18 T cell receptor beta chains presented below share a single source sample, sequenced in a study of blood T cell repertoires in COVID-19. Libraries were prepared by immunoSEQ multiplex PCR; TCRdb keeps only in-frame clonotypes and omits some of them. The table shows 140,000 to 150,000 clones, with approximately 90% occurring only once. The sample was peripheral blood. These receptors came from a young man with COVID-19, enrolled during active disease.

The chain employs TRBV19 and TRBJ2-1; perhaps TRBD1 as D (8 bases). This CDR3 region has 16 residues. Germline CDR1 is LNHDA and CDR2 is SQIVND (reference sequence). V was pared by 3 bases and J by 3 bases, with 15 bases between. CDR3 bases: TGTGCCAGTAGTATCCGCACAGGGGGGGACTACAATGAGCAGTTCTTC. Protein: CASSIRTGGDYNEQFF.

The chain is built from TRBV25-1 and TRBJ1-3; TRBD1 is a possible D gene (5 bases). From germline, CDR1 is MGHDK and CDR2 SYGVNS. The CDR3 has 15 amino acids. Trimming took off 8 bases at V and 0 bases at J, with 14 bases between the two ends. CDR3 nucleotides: TGTGCCAGCGGGGCAGACCGTAGCTCTGGAAACACCATATATTTT. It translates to CASGADRSSGNTIYF.

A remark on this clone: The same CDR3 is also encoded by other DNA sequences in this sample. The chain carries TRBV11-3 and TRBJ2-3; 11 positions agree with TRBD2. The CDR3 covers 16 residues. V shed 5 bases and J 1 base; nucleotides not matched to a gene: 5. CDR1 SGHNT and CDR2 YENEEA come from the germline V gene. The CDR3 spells CASSRGTSGRTDTQYF. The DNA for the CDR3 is TGTGCCAGCAGCCGAGGGACTAGCGGCCGCACAGATACGCAGTATTTT.

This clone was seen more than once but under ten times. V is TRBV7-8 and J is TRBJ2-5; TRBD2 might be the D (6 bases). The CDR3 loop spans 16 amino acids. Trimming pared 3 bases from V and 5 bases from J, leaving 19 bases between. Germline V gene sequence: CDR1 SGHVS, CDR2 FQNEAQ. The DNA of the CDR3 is TGTGCCAGCAGCTTCCGGACCGGGACTCTGGGGGAGACCCAGTACTTC. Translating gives CASSFRTGTLGETQYF.

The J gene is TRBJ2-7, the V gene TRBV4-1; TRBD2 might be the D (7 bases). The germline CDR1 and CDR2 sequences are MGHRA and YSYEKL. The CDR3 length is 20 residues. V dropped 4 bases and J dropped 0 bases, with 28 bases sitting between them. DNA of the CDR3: TGCGCCAGCAGCCCCTTCCTCGGGGGGCGTCTTCCCCGTAGCTCCTACGAGCAGTACTTC. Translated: CASSPFLGGRLPRSSYEQYF.

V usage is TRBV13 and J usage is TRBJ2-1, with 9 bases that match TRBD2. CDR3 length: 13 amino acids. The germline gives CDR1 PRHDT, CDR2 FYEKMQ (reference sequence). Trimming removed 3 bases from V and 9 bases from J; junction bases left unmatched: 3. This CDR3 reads CASSFGSGGEQFF. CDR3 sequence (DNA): TGTGCCAGCAGCTTCGGTAGCGGGGGTGAGCAGTTCTTC.

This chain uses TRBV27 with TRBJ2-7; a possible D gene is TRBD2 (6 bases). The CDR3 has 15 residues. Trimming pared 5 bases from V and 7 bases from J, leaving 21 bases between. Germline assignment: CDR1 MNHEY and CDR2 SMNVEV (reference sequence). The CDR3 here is CASSNRRVPTFEQYF. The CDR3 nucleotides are TGTGCCAGCAGTAACCGGAGGGTCCCAACTTTTGAGCAGTACTTC.

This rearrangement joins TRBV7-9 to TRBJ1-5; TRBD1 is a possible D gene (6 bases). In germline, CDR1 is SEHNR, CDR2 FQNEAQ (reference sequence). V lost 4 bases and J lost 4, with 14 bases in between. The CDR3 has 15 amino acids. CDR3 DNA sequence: TGTGCCAGCAGCTACGGATCCCAGGGGAATCAGCCCCAGCATTTT. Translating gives CASSYGSQGNQPQHF.

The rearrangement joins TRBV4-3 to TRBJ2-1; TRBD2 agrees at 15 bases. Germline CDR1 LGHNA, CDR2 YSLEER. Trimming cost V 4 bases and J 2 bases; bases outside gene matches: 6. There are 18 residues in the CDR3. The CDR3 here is CASSPGLAGGIPYNEQFF. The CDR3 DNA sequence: TGCGCCAGCAGCCCGGGACTAGCGGGAGGTATCCCCTACAATGAGCAGTTCTTC.

The CDR3 sequence is CASTLAGVSSYNEQFF. Written as DNA, the CDR3 is TGTGCCAGCACTCTAGCGGGAGTTAGTTCCTACAATGAGCAGTTCTTC. The J gene is TRBJ2-1, the V gene TRBV13, with 10 bases fitting TRBD2. CDR1 is PRHDT, CDR2 FYEKMQ, per germline (reference sequence). V trimming: 7 bases; J trimming: 1 base; junction bases outside the gene matches: 7. The CDR3 extends over 16 amino acids. Full variable domain (missing parts from reference TRBV13 and TRBJ2-1): AAGVIQSPRHLIKEKRETATLKCYPIPRHDTVYWYQQGPGQDPQFLISFYEKMQSDKGSIPDRFSAQQFSDYHSELNMSSLELGDSALYFCASTLAGVSSYNEQFFGPGTRLTVL.

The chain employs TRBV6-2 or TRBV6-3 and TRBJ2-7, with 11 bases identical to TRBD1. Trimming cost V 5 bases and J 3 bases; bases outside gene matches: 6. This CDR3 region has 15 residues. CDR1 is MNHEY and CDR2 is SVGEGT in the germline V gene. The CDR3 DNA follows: TGTGCCAGCAGTCCGTCCGGGACAGGGGGCTACGAGCAGTACTTC. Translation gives CASSPSGTGGYEQYF.

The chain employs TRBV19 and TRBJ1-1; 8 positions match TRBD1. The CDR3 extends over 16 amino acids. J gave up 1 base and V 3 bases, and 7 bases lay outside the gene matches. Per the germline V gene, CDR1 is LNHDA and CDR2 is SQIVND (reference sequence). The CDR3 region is CASSIRQGAGNTEAFF. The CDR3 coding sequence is TGTGCCAGTAGTATTAGGCAGGGGGCGGGGAACACTGAAGCTTTCTTT. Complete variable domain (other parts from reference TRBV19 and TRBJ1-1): DGGITQSPKYLFRKEGQNVTLSCEQNLNHDAMYWYRQDPGQGLRLIYYSQIVNDFQKGDIAEGYSVSREKKESFPLTVTSAQKNPTAFYLCASSIRQGAGNTEAFFGQGTRLTVV.

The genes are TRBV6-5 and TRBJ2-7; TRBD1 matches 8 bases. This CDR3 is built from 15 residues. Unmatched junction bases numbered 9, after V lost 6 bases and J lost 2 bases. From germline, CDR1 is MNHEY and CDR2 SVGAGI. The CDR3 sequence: CASRTTGTGAYEQYF. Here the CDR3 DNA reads TGTGCCAGCAGGACCACCGGGACAGGTGCCTACGAGCAGTACTTC.

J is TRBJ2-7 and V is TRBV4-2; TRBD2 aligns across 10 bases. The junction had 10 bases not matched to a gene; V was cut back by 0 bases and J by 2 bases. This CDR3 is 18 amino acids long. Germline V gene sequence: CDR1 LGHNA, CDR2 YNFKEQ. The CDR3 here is CASSQDPSGSVQTYEQYF. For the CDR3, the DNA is TGTGCCAGCAGCCAAGATCCTAGCGGGAGTGTTCAAACCTACGAGCAGTACTTC.

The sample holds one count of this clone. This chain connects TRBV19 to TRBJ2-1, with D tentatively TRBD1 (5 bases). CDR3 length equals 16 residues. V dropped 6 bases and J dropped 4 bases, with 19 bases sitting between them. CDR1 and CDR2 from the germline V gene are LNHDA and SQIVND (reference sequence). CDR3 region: CASSLRLGRPYNEQFF. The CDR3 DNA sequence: TGTGCCAGTAGCCTCCGTTTGGGGCGCCCTTACAATGAGCAGTTCTTC.

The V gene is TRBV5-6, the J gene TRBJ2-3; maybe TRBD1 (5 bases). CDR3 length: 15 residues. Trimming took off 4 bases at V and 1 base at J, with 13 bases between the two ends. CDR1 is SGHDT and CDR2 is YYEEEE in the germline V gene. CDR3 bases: TGTGCCAGCAGCCTGGGGCCCGCCCGCACAGATACGCAGTATTTT. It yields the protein CASSLGPARTDTQYF.

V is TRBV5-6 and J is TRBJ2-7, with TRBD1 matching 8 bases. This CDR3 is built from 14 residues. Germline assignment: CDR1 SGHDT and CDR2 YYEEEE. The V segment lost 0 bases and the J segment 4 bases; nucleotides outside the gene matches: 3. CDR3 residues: CASSLGTGRYEQYF. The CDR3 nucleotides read TGTGCCAGCAGCTTGGGGACAGGGAGGTACGAGCAGTACTTC.

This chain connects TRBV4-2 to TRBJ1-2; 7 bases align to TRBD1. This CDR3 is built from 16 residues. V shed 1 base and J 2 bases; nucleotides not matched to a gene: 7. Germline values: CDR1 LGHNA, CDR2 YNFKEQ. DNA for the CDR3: TGTGCCAGCAGCCAAGTATCCCGGGACAGCAACTATGGCTACACCTTC. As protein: CASSQVSRDSNYGYTF.